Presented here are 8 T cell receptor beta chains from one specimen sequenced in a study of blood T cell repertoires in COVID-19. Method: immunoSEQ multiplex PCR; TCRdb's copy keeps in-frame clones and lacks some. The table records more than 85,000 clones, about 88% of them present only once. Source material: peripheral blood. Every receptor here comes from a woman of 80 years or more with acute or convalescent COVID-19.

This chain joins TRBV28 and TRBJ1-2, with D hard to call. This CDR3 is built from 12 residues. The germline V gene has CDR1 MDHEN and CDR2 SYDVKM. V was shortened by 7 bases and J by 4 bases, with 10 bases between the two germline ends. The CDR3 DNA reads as TGTGCCAGCAAGACTCCCGGCTATGGCTACACCTTC. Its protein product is CASKTPGYGYTF.

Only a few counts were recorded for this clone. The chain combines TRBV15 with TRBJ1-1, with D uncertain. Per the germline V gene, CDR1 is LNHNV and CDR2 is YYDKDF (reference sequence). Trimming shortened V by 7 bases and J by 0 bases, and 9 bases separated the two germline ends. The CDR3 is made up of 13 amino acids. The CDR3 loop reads CATTPRLNTEAFF. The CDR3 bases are TGTGCCACCACGCCCAGGCTGAACACTGAAGCTTTCTTT. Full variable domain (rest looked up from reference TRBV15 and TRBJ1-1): DAMVIQNPRYQVTQFGKPVTLSCSQTLNHNVMYWYQQKSSQAPKLLFHYYDKDFNNEADTPDNFQSRRPNTSFCFLDIRSPGLGDTAMYLCATTPRLNTEAFFGQGTRLTVV.

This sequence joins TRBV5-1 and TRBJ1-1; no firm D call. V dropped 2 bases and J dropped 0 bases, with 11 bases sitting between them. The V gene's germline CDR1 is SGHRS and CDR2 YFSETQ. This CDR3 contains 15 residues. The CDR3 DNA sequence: TGCGCCAGCAGCTTAGGGCCCGGGATGAACACTGAAGCTTTCTTT. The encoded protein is CASSLGPGMNTEAFF.

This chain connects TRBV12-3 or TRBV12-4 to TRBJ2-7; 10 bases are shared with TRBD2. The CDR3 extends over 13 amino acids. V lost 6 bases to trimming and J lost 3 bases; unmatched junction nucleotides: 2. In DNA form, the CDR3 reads TGTGCCAGCAGCACTAGCGGGGACTACGAGCAGTACTTC. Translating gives CASSTSGDYEQYF.

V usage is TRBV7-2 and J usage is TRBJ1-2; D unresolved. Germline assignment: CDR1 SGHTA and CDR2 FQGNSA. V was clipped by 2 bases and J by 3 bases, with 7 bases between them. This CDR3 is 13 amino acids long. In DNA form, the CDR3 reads TGTGCCAGCAGCTTATCCCGGGACTATGGCTACACCTTC. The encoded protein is CASSLSRDYGYTF. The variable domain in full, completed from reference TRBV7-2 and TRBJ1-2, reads GAGVSQSPSNKVTEKGKDVELRCDPISGHTALYWYRQSLGQGLEFLIYFQGNSAPDKSGLPSDRFSAERTGGSVSTLTIQRTQQEDSAVYLCASSLSRDYGYTFGSGTRLTVV.

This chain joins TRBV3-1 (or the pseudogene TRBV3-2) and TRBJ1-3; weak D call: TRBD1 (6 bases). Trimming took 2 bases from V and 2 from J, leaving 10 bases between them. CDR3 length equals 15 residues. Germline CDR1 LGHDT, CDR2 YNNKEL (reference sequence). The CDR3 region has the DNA TGTGCCAGCAGCCAATCATCAGGGGCTGGAAACACCATATATTTT. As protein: CASSQSSGAGNTIYF.

CDR3: CASSLLLGANVLTF. DNA for the CDR3: TGCGCCAGCAGCTTACTGCTTGGGGCCAACGTCCTGACTTTC. V is TRBV5-1 and J is TRBJ2-6, with unresolved D. The germline gives CDR1 SGHRS, CDR2 YFSETQ. Deletions cut 2 bases from V and 3 bases from J, with 6 bases between. The CDR3 has 14 amino acids. The variable domain in full, with the rest retrieved from reference TRBV5-1 and TRBJ2-6, is KAGVTQTPRYLIKTRGQQVTLSCSPISGHRSVSWYQQTPGQGLQFLFEYFSETQRNKGNFPGRFSGRQFSNSRSEMNVSTLELGDSALYLCASSLLLGANVLTFGAGSRLTVL.

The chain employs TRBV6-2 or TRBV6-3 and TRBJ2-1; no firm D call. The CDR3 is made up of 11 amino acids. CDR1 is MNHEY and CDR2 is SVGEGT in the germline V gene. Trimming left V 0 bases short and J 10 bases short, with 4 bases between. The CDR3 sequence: CASSYSTEQFF. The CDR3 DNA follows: TGTGCCAGCAGTTACTCGACAGAGCAGTTCTTC.